This entry is about one T cell receptor beta chain. Its antigen is still unknown. UMI-labeled 5' RACE TRB cDNA libraries were prepared from the cells. From the 5' RACE reads, TCRdb lists one entry per CDR3 protein and no DNA. The sample table sets out approximately 100,000 distinct CDR3 sequences. Cells classed as naive CD8+ T cells were CD45RO-CCR7+CD27+CD95-. The CDR3 runs to 16 residues. CDR1 is SNHLY and CDR2 is FYNNEI in the germline V gene. These data are taken from a study of CXCR3-negative and CXCR3-positive naive CD8 T cells. The study's findings and limits: The study inferred TCR strength from TRB CDR3 properties and found comparable surface CD5 between naive subsets. The TRB CDR3s that CXCR3-positive naive cells carried were more hydrophobic than those of CXCR3-negative naive cells. Both naive subsets, CXCR3-negative and CXCR3-positive, displayed similar TRBV-TRBJ usage, unlike memory cells. Both naive subsets had comparably high diversity; memory CD8+ cells much lower.

The chain links TRBV2 to TRBJ2-5; TCRdb selects TRBD1, and the lack of DNA leaves this call unchecked. The sample was naive CXCR3+ CD8+ T cells from blood. Specified subset: CD45RO-CCR7+CD27+CD95- naive CD8+ T cells expressing CXCR3 (TNR3+). The clonotype originates from a human donor in good health. Some clones in this sample may be carry-over from other donors' samples. CDR3 protein: CASSEGLAGRGETQYF.